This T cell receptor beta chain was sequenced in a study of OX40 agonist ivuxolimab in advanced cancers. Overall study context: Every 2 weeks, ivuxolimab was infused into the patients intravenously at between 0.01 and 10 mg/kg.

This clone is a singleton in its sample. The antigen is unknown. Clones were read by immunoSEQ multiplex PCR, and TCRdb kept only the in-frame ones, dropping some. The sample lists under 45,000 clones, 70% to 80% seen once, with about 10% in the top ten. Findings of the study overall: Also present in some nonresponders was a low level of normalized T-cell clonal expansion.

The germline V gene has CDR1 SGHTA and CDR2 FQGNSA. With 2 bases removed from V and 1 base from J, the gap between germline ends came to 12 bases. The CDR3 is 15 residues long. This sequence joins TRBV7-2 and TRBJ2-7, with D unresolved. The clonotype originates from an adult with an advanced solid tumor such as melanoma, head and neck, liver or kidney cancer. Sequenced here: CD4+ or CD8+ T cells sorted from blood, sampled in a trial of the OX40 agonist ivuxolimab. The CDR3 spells CASSLTVGVSYEQYF. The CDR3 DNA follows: TGTGCCAGCAGCTTAACTGTTGGGGTATCCTACGAGCAGTACTTC. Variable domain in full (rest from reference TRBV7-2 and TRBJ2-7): GAGVSQSPSNKVTEKGKDVELRCDPISGHTALYWYRQSLGQGLEFLIYFQGNSAPDKSGLPSDRFSAERTGGSVSTLTIQRTQQEDSAVYLCASSLTVGVSYEQYFGPGTRLTVT.